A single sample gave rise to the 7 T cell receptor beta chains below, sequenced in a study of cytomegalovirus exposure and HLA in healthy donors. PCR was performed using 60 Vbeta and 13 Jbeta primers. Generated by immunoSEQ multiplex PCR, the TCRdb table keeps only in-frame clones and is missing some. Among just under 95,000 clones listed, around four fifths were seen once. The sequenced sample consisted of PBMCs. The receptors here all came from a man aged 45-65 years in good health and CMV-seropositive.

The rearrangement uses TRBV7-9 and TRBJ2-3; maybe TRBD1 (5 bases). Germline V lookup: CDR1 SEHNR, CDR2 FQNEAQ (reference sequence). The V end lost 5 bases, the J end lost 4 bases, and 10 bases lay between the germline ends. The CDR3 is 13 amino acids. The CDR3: CASSPPGSDTQYF. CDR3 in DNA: TGTGCCAGCAGCCCCCCAGGGTCAGATACGCAGTATTTT.

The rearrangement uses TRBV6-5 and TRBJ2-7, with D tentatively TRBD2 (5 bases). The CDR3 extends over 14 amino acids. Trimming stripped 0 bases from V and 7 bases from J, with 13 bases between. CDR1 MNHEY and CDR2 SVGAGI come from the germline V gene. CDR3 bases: TGTGCCAGCAGTTACTCCTTGAATCCGGGGGAGCAGTACTTC. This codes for CASSYSLNPGEQYF.

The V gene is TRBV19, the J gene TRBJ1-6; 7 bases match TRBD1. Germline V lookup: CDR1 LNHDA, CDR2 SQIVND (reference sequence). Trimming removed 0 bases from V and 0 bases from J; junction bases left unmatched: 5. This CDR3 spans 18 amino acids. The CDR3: CASSIDLGQNSYNSPLHF. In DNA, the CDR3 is TGTGCCAGTAGTATAGATCTGGGACAGAACTCCTATAATTCACCCCTCCACTTT.

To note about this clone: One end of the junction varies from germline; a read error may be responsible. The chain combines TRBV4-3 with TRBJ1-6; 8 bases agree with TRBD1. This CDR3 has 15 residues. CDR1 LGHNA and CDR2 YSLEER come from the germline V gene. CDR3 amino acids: CASSQEGQAHSPLNF. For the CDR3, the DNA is TGCGCCAGCAGCCAAGAGGGACAGGCGCATTCACCCCTCAACTTT.

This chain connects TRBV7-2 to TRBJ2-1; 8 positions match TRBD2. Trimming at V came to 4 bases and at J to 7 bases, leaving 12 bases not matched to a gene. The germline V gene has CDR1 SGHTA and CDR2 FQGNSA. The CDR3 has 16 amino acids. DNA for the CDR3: TGTGCCAGCAGCTCTGTGAGCAGCGGGGGACCTAATGAGCAGTTCTTC. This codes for CASSSVSSGGPNEQFF.

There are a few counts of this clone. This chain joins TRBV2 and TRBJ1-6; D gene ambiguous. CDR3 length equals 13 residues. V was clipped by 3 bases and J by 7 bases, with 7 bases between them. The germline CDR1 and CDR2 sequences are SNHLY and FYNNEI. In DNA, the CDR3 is TGTGCCAGCAGTGAGAGGGCGAATTCACCCCTCCACTTT. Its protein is CASSERANSPLHF.

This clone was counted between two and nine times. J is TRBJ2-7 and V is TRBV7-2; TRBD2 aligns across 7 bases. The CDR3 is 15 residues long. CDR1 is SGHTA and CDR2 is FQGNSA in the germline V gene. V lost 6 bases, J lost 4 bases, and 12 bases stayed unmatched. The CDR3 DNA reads TGTGCCAGCAGTTTGGGGGGGAGCCCCGGATACGAGCAGTACTTC. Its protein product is CASSLGGSPGYEQYF.